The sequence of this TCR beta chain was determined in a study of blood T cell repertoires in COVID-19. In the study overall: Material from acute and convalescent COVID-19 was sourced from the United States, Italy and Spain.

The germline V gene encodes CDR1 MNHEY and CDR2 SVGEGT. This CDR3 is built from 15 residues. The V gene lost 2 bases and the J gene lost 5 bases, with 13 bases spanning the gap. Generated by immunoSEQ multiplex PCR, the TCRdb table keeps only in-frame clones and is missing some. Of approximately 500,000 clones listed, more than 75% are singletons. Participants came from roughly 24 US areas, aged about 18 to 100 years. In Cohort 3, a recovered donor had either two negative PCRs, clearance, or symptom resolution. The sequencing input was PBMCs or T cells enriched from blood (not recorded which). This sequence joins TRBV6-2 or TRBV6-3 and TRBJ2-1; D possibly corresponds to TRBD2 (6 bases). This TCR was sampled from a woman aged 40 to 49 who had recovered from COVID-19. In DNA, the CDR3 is TGTGCCAGCAGTTACGCGGGATCTCCGCACAATGAGCAGTTCTTC. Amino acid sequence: CASSYAGSPHNEQFF.